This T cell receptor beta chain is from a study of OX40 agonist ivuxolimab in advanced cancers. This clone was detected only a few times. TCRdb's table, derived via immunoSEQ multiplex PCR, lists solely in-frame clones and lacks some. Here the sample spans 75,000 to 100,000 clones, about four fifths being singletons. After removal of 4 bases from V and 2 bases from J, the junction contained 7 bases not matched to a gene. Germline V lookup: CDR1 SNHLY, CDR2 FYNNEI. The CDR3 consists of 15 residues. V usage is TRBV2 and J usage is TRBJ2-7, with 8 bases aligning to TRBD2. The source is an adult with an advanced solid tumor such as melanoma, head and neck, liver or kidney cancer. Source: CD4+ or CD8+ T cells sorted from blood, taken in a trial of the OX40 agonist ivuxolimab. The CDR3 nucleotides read TGTGCCAGCAGTGGGGATCCAGCGGGGGCCTACGAGCAGTACTTC. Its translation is CASSGDPAGAYEQYF.